The source of this TCR beta chain is a study of blood T cell repertoires in COVID-19. Whole-study context: PBMCs, B-cell-depleted T cells, or T cells provided the cDNA or gDNA that made up the material.

This CDR3 comprises 12 residues. V lost 10 bases and J 3 bases, leaving 13 bases between the germline ends. Germline V CDR1 and CDR2: SEHNR, FQNEAQ (reference sequence). The method was immunoSEQ multiplex PCR; TCRdb's version includes in-frame clones alone and lacks a portion of them. The repertoire holds some 520,000 clones, roughly nine tenths seen once, with roughly 0.9% in the top ten. This TCR was sampled from a man between 18 and 35 years old with COVID-19, enrolled during active disease. The chain links TRBV7-9 to TRBJ2-7; possibly TRBD1 for D (6 bases). The source material was peripheral blood. CDR3 nucleotides: TGTGCCAAACCAGGGGAGCACTACGAGCAGTACTTC. Residues: CAKPGEHYEQYF.